This is a list of T cell receptor beta chains from one sample in a study of CD8+CD57+ T cells in acquired aplastic anemia. TCRdb ran MiXCR on the reads and lists one entry per CDR3 protein. The sample records roughly 180,000 distinct CDR3 sequences, approximately 46% being singletons. The sample comprised sorted CD4+, CD8+, or CD8+CD57+ T cells (not recorded which) from PBMCs. These receptor sequences come from a human donor in good health. Each CDR3 is given with its conserved first and last residue. The D gene is left open where the match is weak. Size tells how often a clone was seen (once, few, many) or the class of an expanded clone, and some rows leave it out.

j_gene: TRBJ1-2
v_gene: TRBV2
abundance: NA
len: 12
d_gene: NA
CDR3aa: CASSVYSGYYTF
CDR3nt: TGTGCCAGCAGTGTATACAGTGGGTACTACACCTTC

j_gene: TRBJ1-5
v_gene: TRBV6-1
abundance: once
len: 17
d_gene: NA
CDR3aa: CASSTRWGLSGNQPQHF
CDR3nt: TGTGCCAGCAGTACACGGTGGGGGTTGAGTGGCAATCAGCCCCAGCATTTT

j_gene: TRBJ2-1
v_gene: TRBV11-2
abundance: NA
len: 14
d_gene: NA
CDR3aa: CASSLGFMVREQFF
CDR3nt: TGTGCCAGCAGCTTAGGGTTCATGGTTCGGGAGCAGTTCTTC

j_gene: TRBJ2-5
v_gene: TRBV7-9
abundance: NA
len: 11
d_gene: NA
CDR3aa: CASSQLETQYF
CDR3nt: TGTGCCAGCAGCCAGCTCGAGACCCAGTACTTC

j_gene: TRBJ1-3
v_gene: TRBV6-1
abundance: NA
len: 12
d_gene: NA
CDR3aa: CASSVTANTIYF
CDR3nt: TGTGCCAGCAGTGTCACGGCAAACACCATATATTTT

j_gene: TRBJ2-3
v_gene: TRBV20-1
abundance: NA
len: 14
d_gene: NA
CDR3aa: CSARDQIGTDTQYF
CDR3nt: TGCAGTGCAAGGGACCAGATCGGCACAGATACGCAGTATTTT

j_gene: TRBJ2-7
v_gene: TRBV20-1
abundance: NA
len: 16
d_gene: TRBD2
CDR3aa: CSARETSGRPSYEQYF
CDR3nt: TGCAGTGCTAGAGAGACTAGCGGGAGGCCGTCCTACGAGCAGTACTTC

j_gene: TRBJ1-2
v_gene: TRBV15
abundance: NA
len: 14
d_gene: NA
CDR3aa: CATSRDRTFYGYTF
CDR3nt: TGTGCCACCAGCAGAGACCGGACCTTCTATGGCTACACCTTC

j_gene: TRBJ2-5
v_gene: TRBV29-1
abundance: NA
len: 14
d_gene: TRBD2
CDR3aa: CSTVGLAGGETQYF
CDR3nt: TGCAGCACGGTAGGGCTAGCGGGAGGAGAGACCCAGTACTTC

j_gene: TRBJ1-4
v_gene: TRBV10-1
abundance: NA
len: 15
d_gene: NA
CDR3aa: CASSEPMVGYEKLFF
CDR3nt: TGCGCCAGCAGTGAGCCTATGGTAGGGTATGAAAAACTGTTTTTT

j_gene: TRBJ1-1
v_gene: TRBV7-9
abundance: NA
len: 14
d_gene: NA
CDR3aa: CAGSFTESNTEAFF
CDR3nt: TGTGCCGGAAGTTTTACGGAATCGAACACTGAAGCTTTCTTT

j_gene: TRBJ2-7
v_gene: TRBV20-1
abundance: once
len: 13
d_gene: TRBD1
CDR3aa: CSASGQGGEEQYF
CDR3nt: TGCAGTGCTAGTGGACAGGGGGGGGAAGAGCAGTACTTC

j_gene: TRBJ2-7
v_gene: TRBV20-1
abundance: NA
len: 13
d_gene: TRBD1
CDR3aa: CSAQDRVSYEQYF
CDR3nt: TGCAGTGCTCAGGACAGGGTATCCTACGAGCAGTACTTC

j_gene: TRBJ1-2
v_gene: TRBV5-5
abundance: many
len: 15
d_gene: NA
CDR3aa: CASSLAVGPQYGYTF
CDR3nt: TGTGCCAGCAGCTTGGCCGTGGGACCACAGTATGGCTACACCTTC

j_gene: TRBJ2-2
v_gene: TRBV15
abundance: NA
len: 17
d_gene: TRBD2
CDR3aa: CATSRGRGSGNTGGVFF
CDR3nt: TGTGCCACCAGCCGGGGGCGGGGTAGCGGGAACACCGGGGGGGTGTTTTTT

j_gene: TRBJ2-7
v_gene: TRBV20-1
abundance: many
len: 11
d_gene: NA
CDR3aa: CSVGASYEQYF
CDR3nt: TGCAGTGTAGGGGCTTCCTACGAGCAGTACTTC

j_gene: TRBJ1-1
v_gene: TRBV12-3/TRBV12-4
abundance: many
len: 13
d_gene: NA
CDR3aa: CASTRIYGGEAFF
CDR3nt: TGTGCCAGCACTCGAATCTATGGGGGGGAAGCTTTCTTT